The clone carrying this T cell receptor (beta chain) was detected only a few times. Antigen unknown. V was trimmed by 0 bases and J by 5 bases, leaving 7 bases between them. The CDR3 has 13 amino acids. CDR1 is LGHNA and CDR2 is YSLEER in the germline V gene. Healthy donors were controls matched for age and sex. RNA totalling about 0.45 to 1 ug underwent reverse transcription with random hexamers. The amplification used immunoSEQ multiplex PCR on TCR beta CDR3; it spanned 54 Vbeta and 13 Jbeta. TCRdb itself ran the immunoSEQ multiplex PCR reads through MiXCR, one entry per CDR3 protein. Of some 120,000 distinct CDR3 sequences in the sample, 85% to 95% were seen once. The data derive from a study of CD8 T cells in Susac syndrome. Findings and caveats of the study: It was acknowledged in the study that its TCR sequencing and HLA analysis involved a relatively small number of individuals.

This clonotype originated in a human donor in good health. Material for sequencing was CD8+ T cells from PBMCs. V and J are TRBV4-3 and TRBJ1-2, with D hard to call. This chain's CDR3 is CASSQDRGYGYTF. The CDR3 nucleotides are TGCGCCAGCAGCCAAGATCGGGGTTATGGCTACACCTTC.